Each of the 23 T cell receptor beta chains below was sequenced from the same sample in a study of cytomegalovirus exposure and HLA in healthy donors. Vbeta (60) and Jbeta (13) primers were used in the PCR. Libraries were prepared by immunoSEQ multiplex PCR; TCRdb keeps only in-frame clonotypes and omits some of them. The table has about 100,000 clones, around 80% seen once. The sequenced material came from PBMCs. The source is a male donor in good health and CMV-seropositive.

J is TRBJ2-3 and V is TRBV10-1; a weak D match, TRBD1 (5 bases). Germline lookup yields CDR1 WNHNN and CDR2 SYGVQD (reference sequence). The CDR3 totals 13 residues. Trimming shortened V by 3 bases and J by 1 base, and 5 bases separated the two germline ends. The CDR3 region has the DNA TGCGCCAGCAGTGAAGGGGGCACAGATACGCAGTATTTT. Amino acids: CASSEGGTDTQYF.

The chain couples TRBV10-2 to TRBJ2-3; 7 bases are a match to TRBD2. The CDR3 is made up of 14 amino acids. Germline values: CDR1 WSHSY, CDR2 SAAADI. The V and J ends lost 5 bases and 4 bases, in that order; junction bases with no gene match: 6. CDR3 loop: CASSLADGADTQYF. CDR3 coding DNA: TGCGCCAGCAGTCTAGCGGACGGGGCAGATACGCAGTATTTT.

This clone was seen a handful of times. The CDR3 is CASSRAGGNEQFF. CDR3 sequence (DNA): TGCGCCAGCAGCCGCGCGGGGGGGAATGAGCAGTTCTTC. V usage is TRBV4-1 and J usage is TRBJ2-1; 9 nucleotides line up with TRBD2. Germline V CDR1 and CDR2: MGHRA, YSYEKL. The trim removed 4 bases at V and 7 bases at J, leaving 2 bases unmatched. The CDR3 spans 13 residues.

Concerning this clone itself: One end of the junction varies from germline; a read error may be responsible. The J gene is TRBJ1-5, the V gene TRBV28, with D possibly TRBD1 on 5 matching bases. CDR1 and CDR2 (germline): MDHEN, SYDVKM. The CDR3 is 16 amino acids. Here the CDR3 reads CASSLWTHLHYQPQHF. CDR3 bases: TGTGCCAGCAGTCTATGGACACACCTTCACTATCAGCCCCAGCATTTT.

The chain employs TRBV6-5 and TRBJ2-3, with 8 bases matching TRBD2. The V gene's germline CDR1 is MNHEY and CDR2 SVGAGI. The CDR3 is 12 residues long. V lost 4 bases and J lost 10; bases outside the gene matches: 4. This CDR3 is CASSSGTRAQYF. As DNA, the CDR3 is TGTGCCAGCAGTTCCGGGACTAGGGCGCAGTATTTT.

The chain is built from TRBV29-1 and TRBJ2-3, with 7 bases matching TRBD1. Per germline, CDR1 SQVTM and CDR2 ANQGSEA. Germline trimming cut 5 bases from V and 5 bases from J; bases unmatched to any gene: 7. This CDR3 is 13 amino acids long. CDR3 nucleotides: TGCAGCGTTAGTAGGGGGCCTGGAGATACGCAGTATTTT. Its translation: CSVSRGPGDTQYF.

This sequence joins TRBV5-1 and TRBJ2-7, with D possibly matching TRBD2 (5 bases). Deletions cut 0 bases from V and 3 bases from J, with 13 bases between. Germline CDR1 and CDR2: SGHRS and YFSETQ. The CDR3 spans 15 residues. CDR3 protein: CASSLDTGIGYEQYF. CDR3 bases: TGCGCCAGCAGCTTGGATACGGGAATAGGCTACGAGCAGTACTTC.

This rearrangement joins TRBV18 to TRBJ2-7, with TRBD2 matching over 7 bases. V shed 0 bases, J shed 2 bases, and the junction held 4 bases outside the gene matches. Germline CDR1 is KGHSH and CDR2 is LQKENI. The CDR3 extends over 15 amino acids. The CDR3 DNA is TGTGCCAGCTCACCACCTTTAGCGGGTACCTACGAGCAGTACTTC. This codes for CASSPPLAGTYEQYF.

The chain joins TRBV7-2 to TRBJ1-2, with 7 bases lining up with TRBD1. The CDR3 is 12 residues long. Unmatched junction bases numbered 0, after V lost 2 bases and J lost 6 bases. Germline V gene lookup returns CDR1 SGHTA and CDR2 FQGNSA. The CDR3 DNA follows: TGTGCCAGCAGCTTACAGGGGGATGGCTACACCTTC. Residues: CASSLQGDGYTF.

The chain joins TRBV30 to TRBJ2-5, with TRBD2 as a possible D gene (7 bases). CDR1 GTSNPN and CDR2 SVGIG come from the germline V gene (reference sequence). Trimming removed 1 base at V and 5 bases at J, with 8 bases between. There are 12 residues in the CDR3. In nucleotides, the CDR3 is TGTGCCTGGAGTGAGGGGGGGGAGACCCAGTACTTC. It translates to CAWSEGGETQYF.

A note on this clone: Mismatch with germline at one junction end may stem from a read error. DNA of the CDR3: TGTGCCAGCAGCCTAGCCCCAGGGACTGGCGGCTACACCTTC. The encoded protein is CASSLAPGTGGYTF. The rearrangement uses TRBV7-2 and TRBJ1-2, with D tentatively TRBD1 (5 bases). Looked up from germline, CDR1 is SGHTA and CDR2 is FQGNSA. The CDR3 extends over 14 amino acids.

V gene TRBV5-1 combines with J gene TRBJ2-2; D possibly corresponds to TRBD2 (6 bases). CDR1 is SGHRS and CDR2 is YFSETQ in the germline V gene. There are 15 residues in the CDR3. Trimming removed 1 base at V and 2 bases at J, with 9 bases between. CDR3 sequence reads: CASSLTSSNTGELFF. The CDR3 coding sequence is TGCGCCAGCAGCTTGACTAGCAGCAACACCGGGGAGCTGTTTTTT. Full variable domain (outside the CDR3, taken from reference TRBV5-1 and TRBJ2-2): KAGVTQTPRYLIKTRGQQVTLSCSPISGHRSVSWYQQTPGQGLQFLFEYFSETQRNKGNFPGRFSGRQFSNSRSEMNVSTLELGDSALYLCASSLTSSNTGELFFGEGSRLTVL.

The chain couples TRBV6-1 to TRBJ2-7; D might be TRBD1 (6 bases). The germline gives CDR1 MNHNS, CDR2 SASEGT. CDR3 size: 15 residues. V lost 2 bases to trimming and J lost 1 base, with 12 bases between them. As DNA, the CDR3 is TGTGCCAGCAGTGAATGGACAGCTCGTTCCTACGAGCAGTACTTC. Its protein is CASSEWTARSYEQYF.

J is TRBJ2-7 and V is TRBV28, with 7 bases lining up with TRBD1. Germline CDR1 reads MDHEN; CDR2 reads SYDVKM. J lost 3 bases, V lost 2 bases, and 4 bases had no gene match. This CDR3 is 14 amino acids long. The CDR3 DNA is TGTGCCAGCAGTTTAGTTTGGGACAGCTACGAGCAGTACTTC. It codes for CASSLVWDSYEQYF. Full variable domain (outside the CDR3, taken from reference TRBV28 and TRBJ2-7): DVKVTQSSRYLVKRTGEKVFLECVQDMDHENMFWYRQDPGLGLRLIYFSYDVKMKEKGDIPEGYSVSREKKERFSLILESASTNQTSMYLCASSLVWDSYEQYFGPGTRLTVT.

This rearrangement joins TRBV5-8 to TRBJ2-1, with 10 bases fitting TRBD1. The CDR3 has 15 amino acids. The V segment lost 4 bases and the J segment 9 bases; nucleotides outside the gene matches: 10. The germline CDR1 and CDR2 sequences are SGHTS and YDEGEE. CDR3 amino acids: CASSRFPGTGVEQFF. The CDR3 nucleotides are TGTGCCAGCAGCCGTTTCCCCGGGACAGGGGTTGAGCAGTTCTTC.

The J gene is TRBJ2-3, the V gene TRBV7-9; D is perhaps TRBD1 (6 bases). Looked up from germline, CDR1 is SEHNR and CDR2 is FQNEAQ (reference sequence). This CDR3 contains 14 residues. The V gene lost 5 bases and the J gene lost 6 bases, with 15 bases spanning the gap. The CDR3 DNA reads TGTGCCAGCAGCCGTACAGGGTCTGGGGATACGCAGTATTTT. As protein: CASSRTGSGDTQYF.

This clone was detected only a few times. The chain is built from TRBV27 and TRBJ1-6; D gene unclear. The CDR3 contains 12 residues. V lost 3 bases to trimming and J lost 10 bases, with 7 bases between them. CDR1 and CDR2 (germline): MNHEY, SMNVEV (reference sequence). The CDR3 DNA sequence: TGTGCCAGCAGTTTCCCGGGATCACCCCTCCACTTT. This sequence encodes CASSFPGSPLHF.

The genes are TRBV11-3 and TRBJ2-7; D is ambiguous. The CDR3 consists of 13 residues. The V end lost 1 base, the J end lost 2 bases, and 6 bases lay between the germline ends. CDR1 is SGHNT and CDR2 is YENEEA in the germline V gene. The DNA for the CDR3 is TGTGCCAGCAGCTTAGCCCTAGCCTACGAGCAGTACTTC. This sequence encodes CASSLALAYEQYF.

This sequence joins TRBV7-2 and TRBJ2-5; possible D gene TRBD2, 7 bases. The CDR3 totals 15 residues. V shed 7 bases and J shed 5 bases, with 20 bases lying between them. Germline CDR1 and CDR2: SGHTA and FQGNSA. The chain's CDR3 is CASNTPRGAGETQYF. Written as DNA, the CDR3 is TGTGCCAGCAACACCCCTCGGGGGGCAGGGGAGACCCAGTACTTC.

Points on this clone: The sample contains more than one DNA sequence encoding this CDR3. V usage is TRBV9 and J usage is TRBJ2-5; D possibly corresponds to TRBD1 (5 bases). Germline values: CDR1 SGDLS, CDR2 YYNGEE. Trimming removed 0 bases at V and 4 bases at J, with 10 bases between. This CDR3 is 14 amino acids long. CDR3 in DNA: TGTGCCAGCAGCGTAGGCCAGGGCGGAGAGACCCAGTACTTC. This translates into CASSVGQGGETQYF.

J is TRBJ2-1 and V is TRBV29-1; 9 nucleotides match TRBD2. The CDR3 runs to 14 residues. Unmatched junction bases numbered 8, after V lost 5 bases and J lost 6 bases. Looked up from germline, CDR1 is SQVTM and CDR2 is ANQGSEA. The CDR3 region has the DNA TGCAGCGTTCCCCGAGGTAGCGGGGGCAATGAGCAGTTCTTC. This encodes CSVPRGSGGNEQFF.

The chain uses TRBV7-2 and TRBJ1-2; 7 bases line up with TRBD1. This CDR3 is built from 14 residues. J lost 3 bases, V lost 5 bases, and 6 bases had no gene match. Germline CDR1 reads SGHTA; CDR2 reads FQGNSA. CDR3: CASSLSQGDYGYTF. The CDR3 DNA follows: TGTGCCAGCAGCCTCTCGCAGGGGGACTATGGCTACACCTTC.

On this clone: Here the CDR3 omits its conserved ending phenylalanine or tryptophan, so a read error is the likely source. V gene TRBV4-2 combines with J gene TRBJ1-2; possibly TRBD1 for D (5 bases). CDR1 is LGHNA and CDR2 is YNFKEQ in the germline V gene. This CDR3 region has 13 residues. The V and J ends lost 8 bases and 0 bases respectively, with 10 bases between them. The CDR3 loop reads CASAGVPNYGYTV. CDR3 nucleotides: TGTGCCAGCGCGGGGGTGCCTAACTATGGCTACACCGTC.